The sequence of this T cell receptor beta chain was determined in a study of OX40 agonist ivuxolimab in advanced cancers. Study in general: Three patients had partial responses: one hepatocellular carcinoma, two cutaneous melanoma.

Produced via immunoSEQ multiplex PCR; TCRdb's table is partial and in-frame only. The sample carries approximately 96,000 clones, about 90% recorded once. Patients were ineligible given autoimmune disease history or systemic immunosuppression. This clone was counted a single time. Its antigen remains unknown. Study-level results: Within 6 weeks, CD4+ and CD8+ blood T cells expanded clonally at 0.1 to 3.0 mg/kg. Compared with CD4+, CD8+ T cells on average had more expanded clones.

This receptor was identified in an adult with an advanced solid tumor such as melanoma, head and neck, liver or kidney cancer. The sample in question was CD4+ or CD8+ T cells sorted from blood, obtained in a trial of the OX40 agonist ivuxolimab.

CDR3 region: CASSPGSGPDTQYF. CDR3 bases: TGTGCCAGCAGTCCAGGTTCGGGCCCAGATACGCAGTATTTT. This chain connects TRBV6-5 to TRBJ2-3; no definite D call. The V end was cut by 5 bases, the J end by 4 bases, with 13 bases between. There are 14 residues in the CDR3. Germline V gene lookup returns CDR1 MNHEY and CDR2 SVGAGI.